The present T cell receptor beta chain was sequenced within a study of identical twins. The CDR3 contains 15 residues. V lost 5 bases, J lost 7 bases, and 11 bases stayed unmatched. Germline V gene lookup returns CDR1 SGHVS and CDR2 FNYEAQ. TCRdb fed the 5' RACE reads into MiXCR, producing one record per CDR3 protein. The table includes about 890,000 distinct CDR3 sequences, around an eighth detected once. The same sample was also studied in work on yellow fever vaccine responses in identical twins.

Sequencing was performed on PBMCs. This sequence joins TRBV7-6 and TRBJ2-1, with 7 bases fitting TRBD1. The source of this sequence is a woman aged 18-29 years in good health. CDR3 residues: CASSVAQGVGNEQFF. Here the CDR3 DNA reads TGTGCCAGCAGCGTCGCGCAGGGGGTGGGGAATGAGCAGTTCTTC.